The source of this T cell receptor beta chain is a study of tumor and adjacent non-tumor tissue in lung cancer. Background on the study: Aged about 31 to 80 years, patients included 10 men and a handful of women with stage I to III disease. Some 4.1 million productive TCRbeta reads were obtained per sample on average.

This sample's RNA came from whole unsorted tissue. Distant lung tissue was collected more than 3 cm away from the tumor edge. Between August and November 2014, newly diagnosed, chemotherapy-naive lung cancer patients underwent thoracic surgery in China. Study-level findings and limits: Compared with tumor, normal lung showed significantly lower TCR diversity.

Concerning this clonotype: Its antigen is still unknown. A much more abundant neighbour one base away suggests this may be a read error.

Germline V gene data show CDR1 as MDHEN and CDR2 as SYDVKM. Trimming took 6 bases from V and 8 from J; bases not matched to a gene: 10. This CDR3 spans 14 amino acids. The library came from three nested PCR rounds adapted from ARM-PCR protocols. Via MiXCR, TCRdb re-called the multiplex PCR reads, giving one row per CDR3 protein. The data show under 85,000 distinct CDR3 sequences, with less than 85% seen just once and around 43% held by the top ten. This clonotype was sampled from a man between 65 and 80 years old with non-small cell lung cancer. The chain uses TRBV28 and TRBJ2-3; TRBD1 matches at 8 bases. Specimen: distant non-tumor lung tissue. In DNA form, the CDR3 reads TGTGCCAGCAGCTCGGGACAGGTCTCCACTACGCAGTATTTT. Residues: CASSSGQVSTTQYF.